This T cell receptor beta chain stems from a study of cytomegalovirus exposure and HLA in healthy donors. Findings of the study overall: Among TCR sequences, most were rare, though some public TCRs appeared in many donors. Under in vitro conditions, three CMV-associated chains were confirmed as specific for CMV antigens.

Libraries were prepared by immunoSEQ multiplex PCR; TCRdb keeps only in-frame clonotypes and omits some of them. The sample records under 250,000 clones, 85% to 95% being singletons. There are 11 residues in the CDR3. V lost 8 bases and J lost 5, with 9 bases in between. The germline gives CDR1 MNHEY, CDR2 SVGAGI. The table lists this clone with a few counts. Its matching antigen is unknown. The sequence came from a woman younger than 35 in good health and CMV-seronegative. Sample: PBMCs. This chain connects TRBV6-5 to TRBJ1-2; possible D gene TRBD1, 5 bases. CDR3 in DNA: TGTGCCAGCTGGGGGGGGTATGGCTACACCTTC. Amino acid sequence: CASWGGYGYTF.